The rows below give T cell receptor beta chains drawn from one sample of a study of regulatory T cells in long-lasting Graves disease. A single record per CDR3 protein comes from TCRdb applying MiXCR to the multiplex PCR reads. The sample lists around 500,000 distinct CDR3 sequences; roughly 20% were seen once. The starting material was peripheral blood mononuclear cells (PBMCs), obtained when the disease was refractory, from a patient treated with antithyroid drugs. The receptor set was obtained from a female donor with Graves disease. The CDR3 runs from the conserved cysteine through the conserved F or W. A D gene is named only where the DNA matches it firmly. Expanded clones get a size class; other rows say once, few or many, or leave the size out.

len	v_gene	j_gene	abundance	d_gene	CDR3nt	CDR3aa
15	TRBV12-5	TRBJ2-5	many	TRBD2	TGTGCTAGTGGTTTGGGGCGGGAGTTAATAGAGACCCAGTACTTC	CASGLGRELIETQYF
14	TRBV9	TRBJ2-5	few	TRBD1	TGTGCCAGCAGCGTACAGGGGGCCTCTGAGACCCAGTACTTC	CASSVQGASETQYF
15	TRBV9	TRBJ2-7	few	TRBD2	TGTGCCAGCAGCGCCTATAGCGGGAGCGGCTACGAGCAGTACTTC	CASSAYSGSGYEQYF
13	TRBV19	TRBJ2-5	few	.	TGTGCCAGTAGTATCCGGCGGCGGGAGACCCAGTACTTC	CASSIRRRETQYF
13	TRBV25-1	TRBJ2-1	.	.	TGTGCCAGCAGTCGTGGTGGGAGCAATGAGCAGTTCTTC	CASSRGGSNEQFF
14	TRBV6-1	TRBJ1-1	many	.	TGTGCCAGCAGTCGGACACCCTTGGGGGCTGAAGCTTTCTTT	CASSRTPLGAEAFF
17	TRBV20-1	TRBJ2-7	.	TRBD2	TGCAGTGCTAGAGATACCCTTAGCGGGATCTCCGCCTACGAGCAGTACTTC	CSARDTLSGISAYEQYF
13	TRBV5-5	TRBJ2-7	.	TRBD1	TGTGCCAGCAGACTACAGGGGCCTTACGAGCAGTACTTC	CASRLQGPYEQYF
14	TRBV20-1	TRBJ1-6	.	.	TGCAGTGCTCTGTCTCAAACATCGGGTTCACCCCTCCACTTT	CSALSQTSGSPLHF
14	TRBV6-2/TRBV6-3	TRBJ2-3	few	TRBD1	TGTGCCAGCAGCTTCGACAGGGGCACAGATACGCAGTATTTT	CASSFDRGTDTQYF
14	TRBV5-5	TRBJ2-7	few	.	TGTGCCAGCAGCTTGGTTTTGTATTCCTACGAGCAGTACTTC	CASSLVLYSYEQYF
15	TRBV28	TRBJ1-2	many	.	TGTGCCAGCAGTTCCTTTAAGGGGACGGTAAGGGGCTACACCTTC	CASSSFKGTVRGYTF
14	TRBV29-1	TRBJ2-5	many	TRBD2	TGCAGCGTTGCAGGGACTAGCGGGAGCGGGACCCAGTACTTC	CSVAGTSGSGTQYF
12	TRBV2	TRBJ1-2	.	TRBD1	TGTGCCGGCAGTGACAGGGGTTATGGCTACACCTTC	CAGSDRGYGYTF
15	TRBV5-1	TRBJ2-6	.	.	TGCGCCAGCAGCCCAGACCTGGGAGCGGCCAACGTCCTGACTTTC	CASSPDLGAANVLTF
13	TRBV12-3/TRBV12-4	TRBJ2-7	many	TRBD2	TGTGCCAGCACCAGCGGGAGGGCCGGGGAGCAGTACTTC	CASTSGRAGEQYF
16	TRBV7-9	TRBJ2-2	.	.	TGTGCCAGCAGCATATACGGGACACTACACACCGGGGAGCTGTTTTTT	CASSIYGTLHTGELFF
14	TRBV12-3/TRBV12-4	TRBJ1-5	many	.	TGTGCCAGCAGAATCGGGAGTTCCAATCAGCCCCAGCATTTT	CASRIGSSNQPQHF
16	TRBV7-9	TRBJ2-1	.	TRBD2	TGTGCCAGCAGCAGTGGTAGCGGGAGCGCCTACAATGAGCAGTTCTTC	CASSSGSGSAYNEQFF
15	TRBV6-1	TRBJ1-2	many	TRBD1	TGTGCCAGCAATCCCGACCCCAGGGGGCTAGGTGGCTACACCTTC	CASNPDPRGLGGYTF
16	TRBV28	TRBJ1-1	many	.	TGTGCCAGCAGTTACCCTACGGGGCAGTTGAACACTGAAGCTTTCTTT	CASSYPTGQLNTEAFF
17	TRBV11-2	TRBJ1-1	many	.	TGTGCCAGCAGTCCGTTCGAAGTTAACAGAGTCAACACTGAAGCTTTCTTT	CASSPFEVNRVNTEAFF
16	TRBV30	TRBJ2-5	many	TRBD2	TGTGCCTGGAGTTTAGGGACTAGCGGGAGTCAAGAGACCCAGTACTTC	CAWSLGTSGSQETQYF
15	TRBV24-1	TRBJ2-2	once	.	TGTGCCACCAGTGATTCGGGGGGCAACACCGGGGAGCCGTTTTTT	CATSDSGGNTGEPFF
15	TRBV7-9	TRBJ2-2	many	.	TGTGCCAGCAGCTTGGTGAAGGCGAACACCGGGGAGCTGTTTTTT	CASSLVKANTGELFF
17	TRBV10-3	TRBJ2-5	.	.	TGTGCCATCAGTGAACCCGCTAGACAGTTGTACCAAGAGACCCAGTACTTC	CAISEPARQLYQETQYF
13	TRBV6-2/TRBV6-3	TRBJ2-3	.	TRBD1	TGTGCCAGCAGCCTAGAGACAGGGAAGGCGCAGTATTTT	CASSLETGKAQYF
17	TRBV28	TRBJ2-2	many	.	TGTGCCAGCAGTTTCGGCCTCGGGGGTATGGGCACCGGGGAGCTGTTTTTT	CASSFGLGGMGTGELFF
15	TRBV6-1	TRBJ1-1	many	TRBD1	TGTGCCAGCAGTGACCCGGGACAGGGGAACACTGAAGCTTTCTTT	CASSDPGQGNTEAFF
12	TRBV7-9	TRBJ2-7	.	TRBD1	TGTGCCAGCAGGTACAGGGGTTACGAGCAGTACTTC	CASRYRGYEQYF
12	TRBV30	TRBJ2-7	.	.	TGTGCCTGTGCCGGGACTGGGTACGAGCAGTACTTC	CACAGTGYEQYF
14	TRBV28	TRBJ1-1	.	.	TGTGCCAGCTCATTAGGGGGGGCGCTTGGGTTAGCTTTCTTT	CASSLGGALGLAFF
13	TRBV6-5	TRBJ1-6	many	.	TGTGCCAGCAGTTACACTGAGAATTCACCCCTCCACTTT	CASSYTENSPLHF
14	TRBV18	TRBJ1-6	.	.	TGTGCCAGCTCACCTGGGACACGGAATTCACCCCTCCACTTT	CASSPGTRNSPLHF
15	TRBV2	TRBJ2-7	many	TRBD2	TGTGCCAGCAGTGAAGATAGCGGGAGCTCCTACGAGCAGTACTTC	CASSEDSGSSYEQYF
14	TRBV19	TRBJ1-5	few	TRBD1	TGTGCCAGTAGTCCCCGGACAGGGGGTCAGCCCCAGCATTTT	CASSPRTGGQPQHF
16	TRBV5-1	TRBJ2-5	.	.	TGCGCCAGCAGCCCTTGGGGCCCTTCGGACCAAGAGACCCAGTACTTC	CASSPWGPSDQETQYF
15	TRBV9	TRBJ2-7	.	TRBD1	TGTGCCAGCAGCGTAGGAGGACAGGGGGTCTACGAGCAGTACTTC	CASSVGGQGVYEQYF
15	TRBV9	TRBJ2-7	.	.	TGTGCCAGCAGCGTGGGGGGCGGGATCCACTACGAGCAGTACTTC	CASSVGGGIHYEQYF
16	TRBV7-2	TRBJ2-6	many	.	TGTGCCAGCAGCGTCTGGAGGGGGCCCGGGGCCAACGTCCTGACTTTC	CASSVWRGPGANVLTF
11	TRBV3-1	TRBJ2-7	many	.	TGTGCCAGCAGCCAACCCCGAGGGCAGTACTTC	CASSQPRGQYF
16	TRBV19	TRBJ1-5	.	TRBD1	TGTGCCAGTAGTCCGCGACAGGGGAGGCTCAATCAGCCCCAGCATTTT	CASSPRQGRLNQPQHF
11	TRBV7-3	TRBJ2-2	many	.	TGTGCCAGCAGCTTAGACGGGGAGCTGTTTTTT	CASSLDGELFF
13	TRBV7-2	TRBJ1-2	.	.	TGTGCCAGCCAATATGGGGCAGGTGGGGGCTACACCTTC	CASQYGAGGGYTF
17	TRBV28	TRBJ2-3	.	TRBD2	TGTGCCAGCACCACAAATAGACTAGCGGGGAGCACAGATACGCAGTATTTT	CASTTNRLAGSTDTQYF
13	TRBV13	TRBJ2-7	.	.	TGTGCCAGCAGCAACCAGCCAGAAAACGAGCAGTACTTC	CASSNQPENEQYF
14	TRBV6-2/TRBV6-3	TRBJ1-1	many	.	TGTGCCAGCAGTTATGGGATTGGCTACACTGAAGCTTTCTTT	CASSYGIGYTEAFF
16	TRBV6-2/TRBV6-3	TRBJ1-5	many	.	TGTGCCAGCTCAAGGGCGCATTCGGGAGGTGATCAGCCCCAGCATTTT	CASSRAHSGGDQPQHF
13	TRBV12-3/TRBV12-4	TRBJ2-5	many	.	TGTGCCAGCAGTTTACCACCGCAAGAGACCCAGTACTTC	CASSLPPQETQYF
13	TRBV11-3	TRBJ2-1	.	.	TGTGCCAGCAGCTTGGCTAGCTGGAATGAGCAGTTCTTC	CASSLASWNEQFF
13	TRBV2	TRBJ1-2	many	.	TGTGCCAGCAGTGCTCAGGGATTCGGTGGCTACACCTTC	CASSAQGFGGYTF
14	TRBV28	TRBJ2-2	.	.	TGTGCCAGCAGCGTAGGCAGCCAACCCGGGGAGCTGTTTTTT	CASSVGSQPGELFF
16	TRBV11-2	TRBJ2-2	many	.	TGTGCCAGCAGCTTAGACAAGGACCACCTCACCGGGGAGCTGTTTTTT	CASSLDKDHLTGELFF
15	TRBV28	TRBJ1-2	many	TRBD1	TGTGCCAGCAGTTCCCCCCCTACAGGGGGCTTAGGCTACACCTTC	CASSSPPTGGLGYTF
14	TRBV6-1	TRBJ2-1	many	.	TGTGCCAGCAGGATCCGGGGTTCGTACAATGAGCAGTTCTTC	CASRIRGSYNEQFF
14	TRBV5-4	TRBJ2-5	.	TRBD2	TGTGCCAGCAGCTTGAGAGCGGGAGGTGAGACCCAGTACTTC	CASSLRAGGETQYF
15	TRBV19	TRBJ2-1	.	.	TGTGCCAGTAGTATTGAGGCGAGCTCCTACAATGAGCAGTTCTTC	CASSIEASSYNEQFF
21	TRBV13	TRBJ1-1	.	TRBD1	TGTGCCAGCAGCCCGGCAGGGACAGAAAAGGATCAGACCTACATGAACACTGAAGCTTTCTTT	CASSPAGTEKDQTYMNTEAFF
17	TRBV19	TRBJ2-2	many	.	TGTGCCAGTAGTTGGCTAAATGCCCTTCGGGTCACCGGGGAGCTGTTTTTT	CASSWLNALRVTGELFF